This is a list of T cell receptor beta chains from one sample in a study of cytomegalovirus exposure and HLA in healthy donors. Using immunoSEQ multiplex PCR, the repertoire was profiled, and TCRdb retains in-frame clones only, with some absent. This table has 200,000 or so clones, approximately 81% appearing once. The sample taken for sequencing was PBMCs. The source is a man between 50 and 59 years old in good health and CMV-seronegative. CDR3s include the opening cysteine and the closing phenylalanine or tryptophan. D genes are given only for firm matches. Expanded clones are given a class, and other clones once, few, many or no size at all.

abundance	d_gene	j_gene	v_gene	CDR3nt	CDR3aa
NA	NA	TRBJ1-6	TRBV7-9	TGTTCCAGCAGCTTGGGTGGGCTCACCCTCCACTTT	CSSSLGGLTLHF
NA	TRBD1	TRBJ1-1	TRBV18	TGTGCCAGCTCACTAGGACAGGGTTCTGAAGCTTTCTTT	CASSLGQGSEAFF
NA	NA	TRBJ2-2	TRBV30	TGTGCCTGGAGTGTCCTGAACACCGGGGAGCTGTTTTTT	CAWSVLNTGELFF
NA	NA	TRBJ1-2	TRBV29-1	TGCAGCGTTGAACGGACTGGCTATGGCTACACCTTC	CSVERTGYGYTF
few	NA	TRBJ1-3	TRBV6-1	TGTGCCAGCAGTGCCCCCCATGAGCCGGGGTTTATAAACACCATATATTTT	CASSAPHEPGFINTIYF
NA	NA	TRBJ2-7	TRBV13	TGTGCCAGCAGCCCAGAGGGACACTACGAGCAGTACTTC	CASSPEGHYEQYF
NA	NA	TRBJ1-1	TRBV7-3	TGTGCCAGCAGCTTAACGACGGGGATGAACACTGAAGCTTTCTTT	CASSLTTGMNTEAFF
NA	NA	TRBJ1-3	TRBV18	TGTGCCAGCTCACCATTCGGGACTTCTGGAAACACCATATATTTT	CASSPFGTSGNTIYF
NA	TRBD1	TRBJ2-7	TRBV10-3	TGTGCCATCAGTGAGTCTAGGGACAGGGTCCCCTACGAGCAGTACTTC	CAISESRDRVPYEQYF
once	NA	TRBJ2-1	TRBV7-2	TGTGCCAGCAGCCGGACAGCGAGCCCCTACAATGAGCAGTTCTTC	CASSRTASPYNEQFF
NA	TRBD1	TRBJ1-1	TRBV7-6	TGTGCCAGCAGCTTAGCAAGGACAGGGGGAACCACTGAAGCTTTCTTT	CASSLARTGGTTEAFF